The sequence of this T cell receptor (beta chain) was determined in a study of early T cells in non-severe SARS-CoV-2 infection (dated by TCRdb to the early 2020s). About the investigation overall: Because TCR sequencing was done on bulk RNA from unsorted whole blood, the alpha and beta chains could not be paired. Broad study findings and their caveats: Matching against VDJdb was skewed toward anti-spike CD8 responses, likely underestimated virus-specific expansions, and missed private and CD4 specificities.

Libraries came from 5' RACE. This sample was sequenced with a NextSeq 500. Unique molecular identifiers were attached to individual cDNA molecules in the TCR library protocol so that sequencing error and PCR bias could be corrected. Both TCR alpha and beta chains were sequenced, and tight co-correlation was observed between alpha and beta sequence abundances in each sample. The paper's processing steps were these. V gene, J gene and CDR3 annotation of TCR sequences was performed with Decombinator V4. TCRs were defined as expanded if a significant change between any two time points was detected under a Poisson model with p below 0.0001. Abundances of TCRs were expressed as counts per million after normalisation to the total number of TCRs sequenced in each sample. TRAV1-2 paired with TRAJ12, TRAJ20 or TRAJ33 defined MAIT TCRs, while TRAV10 paired with TRAJ18 defined iNKT TCRs. A search of VDJdb, accessed on 1 November 2021, was run for TCRs annotated to CMV, EBV and SARS-CoV-2, with TCRs annotated for multiple antigens excluded. TCRdb handled the public reads itself, with Q25 trimming in fastp and clone calling in MiXCR, and kept productive beta chains. Every entry covers one CDR3 protein and lists the most common genes and DNA from its rows. These V and J calls derive from TCRdb rather than the authors' analysis. This sample is represented by about 92,000 distinct CDR3 sequences; 14% of them were singletons. The biggest ten clones account for 5.5% to 8% of the sample.

A case-control design nested within a healthcare worker cohort in London, UK, was used, with weekly nasopharyngeal swab PCR tests and blood sampling performed. Healthcare workers were recruited during the week of the UK lockdown, between 23 and 31 March 2020, and followed weekly for up to 16 weeks. This clonotype was counted only a few times. No antigen is known for it. Base qualities are not at hand, and no much larger clone is one base apart. Spanning cysteine to phenylalanine, the CDR3 consists of 15 amino acids. The kept DNA is CDR3 alone, 45 bases in frame from the first base. Deletion took 3 bases off V and 0 bases off J, with a span of 8 bases between the germline ends. The germline V gene gives CDR1 as MDHEN and CDR2 as SYDVKM.

Material for sequencing was whole blood. The chain joins TRBV28 to TRBJ2-2, with the D gene uncertain. The source is an adult who was a healthcare worker with PCR-confirmed SARS-CoV-2 infection or an uninfected control (not recorded which). The CDR3 region: CASSLAVPNTGELFF. The nucleotide sequence reads TGTGCCAGCAGTTTGGCGGTGCCGAACACCGGGGAGCTGTTTTTT.